The present T cell receptor beta chain was sequenced within a study of radiotherapy plus CTLA-4 blockade in lung cancer. Study-level points and caveats: Among blood TCR repertoires after radiotherapy plus ipilimumab, tumor-derived clones expanded.

Clones were sequenced by immunoSEQ multiplex PCR, and TCRdb holds only the in-frame ones, with some missing. The table lists 9,500 to 15,000 clones, about 86% of them singletons. Note on this clone: The antigen remains undetermined.

This CDR3 comprises 15 residues. Trimming removed 4 bases from V and 5 bases from J; junction bases left unmatched: 8. The germline gives CDR1 SGHTA, CDR2 FQGNSA. The rearrangement joins TRBV7-2 to TRBJ2-3, with 8 bases that match TRBD2. The receptor was isolated from a human donor with non-small cell lung cancer that progressed on radiotherapy plus ipilimumab. The sample in question was peripheral blood, obtained from a patient treated with radiotherapy plus ipilimumab. CDR3 nucleotides: TGTGCCAGCAGCTACCCCCGGGGGGGGAAAGATACGCAGTATTTT. Its protein product is CASSYPRGGKDTQYF. The variable domain in full, completed from reference TRBV7-2 and TRBJ2-3, reads GAGVSQSPSNKVTEKGKDVELRCDPISGHTALYWYRQSLGQGLEFLIYFQGNSAPDKSGLPSDRFSAERTGGSVSTLTIQRTQQEDSAVYLCASSYPRGGKDTQYFGPGTRLTVL.